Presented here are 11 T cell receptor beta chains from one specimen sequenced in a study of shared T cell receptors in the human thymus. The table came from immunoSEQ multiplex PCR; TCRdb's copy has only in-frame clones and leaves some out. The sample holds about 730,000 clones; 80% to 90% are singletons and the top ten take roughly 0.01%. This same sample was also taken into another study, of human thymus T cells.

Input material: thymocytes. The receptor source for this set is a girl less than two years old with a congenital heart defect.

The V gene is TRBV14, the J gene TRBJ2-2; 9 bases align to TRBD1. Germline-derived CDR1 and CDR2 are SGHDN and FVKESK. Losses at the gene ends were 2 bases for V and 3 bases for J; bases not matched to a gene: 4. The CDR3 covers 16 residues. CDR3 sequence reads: CASSQPGQGYTGELFF. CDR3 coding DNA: TGTGCCAGCAGCCAACCGGGACAGGGCTACACCGGGGAGCTGTTTTTT. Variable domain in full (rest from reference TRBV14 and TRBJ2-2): EAGVTQFPSHSVIEKGQTVTLRCDPISGHDNLYWYRRVMGKEIKFLLHFVKESKQDESGMPNNRFLAERTGGTYSTLKVQPAELEDSGVYFCASSQPGQGYTGELFFGEGSRLTVL.

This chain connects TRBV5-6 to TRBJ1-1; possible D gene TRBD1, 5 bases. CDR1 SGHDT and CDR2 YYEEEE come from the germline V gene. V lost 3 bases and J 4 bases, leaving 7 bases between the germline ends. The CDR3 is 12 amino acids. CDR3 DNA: TGTGCCAGCAGCTGCAGGGTCACTGAAGCTTTCTTT. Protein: CASSCRVTEAFF.

This CDR3 is CASSPGTGDNQPQHF. Here the CDR3 DNA reads TGTGCCAGCAGTCCCGGGACAGGGGACAATCAGCCCCAGCATTTT. The V call is TRBV6-1, the J call TRBJ1-5; TRBD1 agrees at 10 bases. Germline V gene data show CDR1 as MNHNS and CDR2 as SASEGT. V dropped 5 bases and J dropped 3; count of bases not matched to a gene: 4. This CDR3 has 15 residues.

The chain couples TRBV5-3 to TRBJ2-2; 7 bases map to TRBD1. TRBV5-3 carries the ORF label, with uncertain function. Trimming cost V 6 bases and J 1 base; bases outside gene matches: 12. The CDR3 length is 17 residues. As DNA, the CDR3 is TGTGCCAGAAAGCAGTGGGTCGGACAGGAGAACACCGGGGAGCTGTTTTTT. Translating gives CARKQWVGQENTGELFF.

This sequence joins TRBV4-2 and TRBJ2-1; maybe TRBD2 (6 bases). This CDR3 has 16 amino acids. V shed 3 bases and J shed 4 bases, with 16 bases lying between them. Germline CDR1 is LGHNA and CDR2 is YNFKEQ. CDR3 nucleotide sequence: TGTGCCAGCAGCCACCTCCGGGACTCAGAATACAATGAGCAGTTCTTC. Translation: CASSHLRDSEYNEQFF.

Written as DNA, the CDR3 is TGTGCCACCAGCAGAGCCGCGACAGGGGACAAGGGCTACACCTTC. Amino acids: CATSRAATGDKGYTF. The V and J genes are TRBV15 and TRBJ1-2; 8 bases map to TRBD1. The germline CDR1 and CDR2 sequences are LNHNV and YYDKDF (reference sequence). V trimming: 1 base; J trimming: 8 bases; junction bases outside the gene matches: 9. This CDR3 spans 15 amino acids.

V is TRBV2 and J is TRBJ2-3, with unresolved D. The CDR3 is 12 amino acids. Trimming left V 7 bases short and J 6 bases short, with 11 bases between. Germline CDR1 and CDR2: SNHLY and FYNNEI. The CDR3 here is CASTRVVDTQYF. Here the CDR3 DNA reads TGTGCCAGCACCCGAGTAGTGGATACGCAGTATTTT.

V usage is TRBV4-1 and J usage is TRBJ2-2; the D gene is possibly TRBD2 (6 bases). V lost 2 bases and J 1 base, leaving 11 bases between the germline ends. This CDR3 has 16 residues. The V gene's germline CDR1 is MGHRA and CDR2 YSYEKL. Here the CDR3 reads CASSQLRGLNTGELFF. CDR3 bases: TGCGCCAGCAGCCAACTGCGGGGCCTGAACACCGGGGAGCTGTTTTTT.

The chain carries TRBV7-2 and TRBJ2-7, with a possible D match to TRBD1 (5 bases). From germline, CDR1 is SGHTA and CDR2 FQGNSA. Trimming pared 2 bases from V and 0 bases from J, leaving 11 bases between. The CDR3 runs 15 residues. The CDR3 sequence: CASSLNQGNSYEQYF. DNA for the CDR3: TGTGCCAGCAGCTTAAACCAGGGAAACTCCTACGAGCAGTACTTC.

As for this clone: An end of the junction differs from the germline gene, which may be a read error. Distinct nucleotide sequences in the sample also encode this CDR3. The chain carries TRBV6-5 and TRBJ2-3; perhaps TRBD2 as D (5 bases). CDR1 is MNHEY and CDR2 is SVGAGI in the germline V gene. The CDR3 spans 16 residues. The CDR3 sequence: CASSYHALRAPDTQYF. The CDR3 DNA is TGCGCCAGCAGTTACCACGCCTTGAGGGCCCCAGATACGCAGTATTTT.

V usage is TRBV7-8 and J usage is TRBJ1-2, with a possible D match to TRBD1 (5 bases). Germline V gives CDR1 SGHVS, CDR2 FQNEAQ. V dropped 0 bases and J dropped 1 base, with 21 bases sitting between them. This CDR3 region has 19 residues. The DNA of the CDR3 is TGTGCCAGCAGCTTAGCGCGATTAAGGAAGGGGCAGCTTAACTATGGCTACACCTTC. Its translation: CASSLARLRKGQLNYGYTF.